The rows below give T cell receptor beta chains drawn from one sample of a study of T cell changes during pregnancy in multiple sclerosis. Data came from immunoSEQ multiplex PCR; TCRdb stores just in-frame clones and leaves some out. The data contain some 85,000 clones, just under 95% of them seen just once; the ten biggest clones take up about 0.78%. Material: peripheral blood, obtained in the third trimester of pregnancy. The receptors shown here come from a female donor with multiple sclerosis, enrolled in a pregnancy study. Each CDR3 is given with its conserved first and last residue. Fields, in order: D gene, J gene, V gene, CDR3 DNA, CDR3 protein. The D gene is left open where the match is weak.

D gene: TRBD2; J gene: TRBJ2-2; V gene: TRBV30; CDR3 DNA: TGTGCCTGGAGTAAGGGACTAGCGGGAGGTTACACCGGGGAGCTGTTTTTT; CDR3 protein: CAWSKGLAGGYTGELFF
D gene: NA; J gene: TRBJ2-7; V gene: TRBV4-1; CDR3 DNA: TGCGCCAGCAGCCAAGCACTCCGCGGAAGCTCCTACGAGCAGTACTTC; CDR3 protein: CASSQALRGSSYEQYF
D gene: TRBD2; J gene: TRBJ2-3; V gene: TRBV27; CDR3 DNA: TGTGCCAGCAGCAGCATCAAAATAGCGGGAAGCACAGATACGCAGTATTTT; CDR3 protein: CASSSIKIAGSTDTQYF
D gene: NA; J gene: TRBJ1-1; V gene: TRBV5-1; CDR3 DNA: TGCGCCAGCAGCTTGGCCGGGACACCCGAAGCTTTCTTT; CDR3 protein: CASSLAGTPEAFF
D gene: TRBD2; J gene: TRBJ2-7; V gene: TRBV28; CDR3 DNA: TGTGCCAGCAGTCCTCCTAGCGGGAGCTCCTACGAGCAGTACTTC; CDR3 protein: CASSPPSGSSYEQYF
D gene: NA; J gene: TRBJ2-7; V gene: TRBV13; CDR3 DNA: TGTGCCAGCAGCCGGAGTTCGGCGGGGCCCTACGAGCAGTACTTC; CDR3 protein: CASSRSSAGPYEQYF
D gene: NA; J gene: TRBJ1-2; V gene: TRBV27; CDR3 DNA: TGTGCCAGCAGTTTTTCGGGCTATGGCTACACCTTC; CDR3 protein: CASSFSGYGYTF
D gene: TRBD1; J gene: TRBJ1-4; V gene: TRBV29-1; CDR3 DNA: TGCAGCGTGATACTATACCTAATTAACAGGGGGCTGAAAGAAAAACTGTTTTTT; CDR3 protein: CSVILYLINRGLKEKLFF
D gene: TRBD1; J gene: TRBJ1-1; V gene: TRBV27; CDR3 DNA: TGTGCCAGCAGTTTATCTGGGACAGCGAACACTGAAGCTTTCTTT; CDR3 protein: CASSLSGTANTEAFF
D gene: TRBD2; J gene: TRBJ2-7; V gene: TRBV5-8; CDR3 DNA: TGTGCCAGCAGCTCGACTAGCGGGAGGCGCGAGCAGTACTTC; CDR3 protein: CASSSTSGRREQYF
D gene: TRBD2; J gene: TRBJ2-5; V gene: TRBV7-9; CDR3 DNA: TGTGCCAGCAGCTTAGCAGCGGGAGGGGCCCAAGAGACCCAGTACTTC; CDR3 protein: CASSLAAGGAQETQYF
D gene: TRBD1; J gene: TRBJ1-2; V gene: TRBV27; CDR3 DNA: TGTGCCAGCAGTTCCCGCCCGGGACAGGCAAATACCTACTATGGCTACACCTTC; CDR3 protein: CASSSRPGQANTYYGYTF
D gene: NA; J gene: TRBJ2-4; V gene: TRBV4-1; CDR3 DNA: TGCGCCAGCAGGGGCCAAAACATTCAGTACTTC; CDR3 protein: CASRGQNIQYF
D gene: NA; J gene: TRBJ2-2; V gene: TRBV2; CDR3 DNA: TGTGCCACGCGGGGAAACACCGGGGAGCTGTTTTTT; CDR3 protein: CATRGNTGELFF
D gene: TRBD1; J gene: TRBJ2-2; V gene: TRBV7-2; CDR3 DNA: TGTGCCAGCGGCCACAGGGGGTCCACCGGGGAGCTGTTTTTT; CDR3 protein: CASGHRGSTGELFF
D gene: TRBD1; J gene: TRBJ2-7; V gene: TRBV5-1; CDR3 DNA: TGCGCCAGCTCCTTGAGTAGGACAGGGGTATCTATCTCCTACGAGCAGTACTTC; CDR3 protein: CASSLSRTGVSISYEQYF
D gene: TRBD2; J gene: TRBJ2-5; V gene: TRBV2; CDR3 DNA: TGTGCCAGCGTGAGGGGAGGGATAGAGACCCAGTACTTC; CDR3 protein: CASVRGGIETQYF
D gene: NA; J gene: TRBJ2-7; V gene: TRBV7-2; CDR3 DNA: TGTGCCAGCAGCCCAGCCTACGAGCAGTACTTC; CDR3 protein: CASSPAYEQYF
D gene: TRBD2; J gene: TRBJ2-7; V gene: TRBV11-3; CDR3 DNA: TGTGCCAGCAGCTGGGGGACTAGCGGATACTACGAGCAGTACTTC; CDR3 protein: CASSWGTSGYYEQYF
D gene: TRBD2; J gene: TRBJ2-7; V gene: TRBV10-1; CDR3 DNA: TGCGCCAGCAGTGAACGCGGGAGGGGTCACGAGCAGTACTTC; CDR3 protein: CASSERGRGHEQYF
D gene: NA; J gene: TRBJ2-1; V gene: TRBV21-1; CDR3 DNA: TGTGCCAGCCCCGAACCCGGACTAGCGGGAGTCTCCTACAATGAGCAGTTCTTC; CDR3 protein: CASPEPGLAGVSYNEQFF
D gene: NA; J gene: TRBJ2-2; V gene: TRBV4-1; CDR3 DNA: TGCGCCAGCAGCCAAGGGTTTGGGACTTCGAACACCGGGGAGCTGTTTTTT; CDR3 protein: CASSQGFGTSNTGELFF
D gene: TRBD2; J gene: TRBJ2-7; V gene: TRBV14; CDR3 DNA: TGTGCCAGCAGCCGAATGACTAGCGGGTTTCCCCACGAGCAGTACTTC; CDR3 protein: CASSRMTSGFPHEQYF
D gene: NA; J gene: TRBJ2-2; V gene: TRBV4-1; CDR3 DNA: TGCGCCAGCAGCCTGCAAGCCGGGGCCGGGGAGCTGTTTTTT; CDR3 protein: CASSLQAGAGELFF
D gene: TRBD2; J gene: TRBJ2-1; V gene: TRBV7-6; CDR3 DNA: TGTGCCAGCAGCCTTAGGACTAGTCGAGATGAGCAGTTCTTC; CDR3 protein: CASSLRTSRDEQFF
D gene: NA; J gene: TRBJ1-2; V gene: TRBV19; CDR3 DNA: TGTGCCAGCGCCCCCGCAGGAGGGGCTTATGGCTACACCTTC; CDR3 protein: CASAPAGGAYGYTF
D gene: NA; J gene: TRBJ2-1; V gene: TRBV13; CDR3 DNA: TGTGCCAGCAGTTGGAGGGAGTTTCATGGCTCCTACAATGAGCAGTTCTTC; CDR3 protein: CASSWREFHGSYNEQFF